One and the same sample provided the 6 T cell receptor beta chains below, sequenced in a study of blood T cell repertoires in COVID-19. Generated by immunoSEQ multiplex PCR, the TCRdb table keeps only in-frame clones and is missing some. The repertoire holds some 350,000 clones, 75% to 90% seen once, with around 5% in the top ten. The sample consisted of PBMCs or T cells enriched from blood (not recorded which). The receptors here all came from a man younger than 45 who had recovered from COVID-19.

The V gene is TRBV5-1, the J gene TRBJ1-6, with D unresolved. Germline V CDR1 and CDR2: SGHRS, YFSETQ. CDR3 length equals 15 residues. Trimming cost V 1 base and J 5 bases, with 10 bases left between them. The CDR3 bases are TGCGCCAGCAGCTTGATCAGGAAGGATAATTCACCCCTCCACTTT. Its protein product is CASSLIRKDNSPLHF.

This clone was recorded only once. The chain couples TRBV7-2 to TRBJ2-5, with D uncertain. The germline CDR1 and CDR2 sequences are SGHTA and FQGNSA. V shed 5 bases and J shed 5 bases, with 15 bases lying between them. The CDR3 totals 14 residues. The CDR3 sequence: CASSPFGLRETQYF. The CDR3 region has the DNA TGTGCCAGCAGCCCTTTCGGGTTGAGGGAGACCCAGTACTTC. The full variable domain, its missing parts supplied by reference TRBV7-2 and TRBJ2-5, is GAGVSQSPSNKVTEKGKDVELRCDPISGHTALYWYRQSLGQGLEFLIYFQGNSAPDKSGLPSDRFSAERTGGSVSTLTIQRTQQEDSAVYLCASSPFGLRETQYFGPGTRLLVL.

The V call is TRBV5-1, the J call TRBJ1-1, with 9 bases fitting TRBD1. CDR1 and CDR2 (germline): SGHRS, YFSETQ. The CDR3 runs 14 residues. Trimming removed 3 bases from V and 4 bases from J; junction bases left unmatched: 4. CDR3: CASSSDRGGTEAFF. The CDR3 DNA follows: TGCGCCAGCAGCTCGGACAGGGGCGGCACTGAAGCTTTCTTT.

The rearrangement uses TRBV18 and TRBJ1-3; TRBD1 matches 7 bases. The CDR3 loop spans 16 amino acids. V lost 3 bases, J lost 0 bases, and 5 bases stayed unmatched. The germline gives CDR1 KGHSH, CDR2 LQKENI. The CDR3 coding sequence is TGTGCCAGCTCACCCGCTAGGACAGGCTCTGGAAACACCATATATTTT. Amino acids: CASSPARTGSGNTIYF.

Remarks on this clone: The sample carries other DNA sequences with the same CDR3. The chain combines TRBV28 with TRBJ2-3; D is possibly TRBD2 (5 bases). The CDR3 covers 14 residues. V gave up 3 bases and J gave up 0 bases, with 7 bases separating them. The germline V gene has CDR1 MDHEN and CDR2 SYDVKM. CDR3 nucleotide sequence: TGTGCCAGCAGTTTCGCGGGTAGCACAGATACGCAGTATTTT. This encodes CASSFAGSTDTQYF.

The chain combines TRBV28 with TRBJ1-2; 10 positions match TRBD1. This CDR3 contains 17 residues. With 6 bases clipped from V and 3 bases from J, the junction kept 13 bases outside the gene matches. Looked up from germline, CDR1 is MDHEN and CDR2 is SYDVKM. For the CDR3, the DNA is TGTGCCAGCAGGCGGGACAGGGGATCCGTGGGCTACTATGGCTACACCTTC. It yields the protein CASRRDRGSVGYYGYTF.